Presented here are 30 T cell receptor beta chains from one specimen sequenced in a study of cytomegalovirus exposure and HLA in healthy donors. PCR was performed using 60 Vbeta and 13 Jbeta primers. The assay was immunoSEQ multiplex PCR, and TCRdb's table has in-frame clones only and misses some. The table lists roughly 150,000 clones, approximately 70% of them singletons. Material for sequencing was PBMCs. The receptors here all came from a man aged 18 to 29 in good health and CMV-seropositive.

For the CDR3, the DNA is TGTGCCAGCAGCTTAGGGACAGGGGGAAAAGCTTTCTTT. Its translation is CASSLGTGGKAFF. This rearrangement joins TRBV9 to TRBJ1-1, with 11 bases matching TRBD1. The length of the CDR3 is 13 residues. The V and J ends lost 4 bases and 9 bases, in that order; junction bases with no gene match: 5. Germline V gene lookup returns CDR1 SGDLS and CDR2 YYNGEE.

This sequence joins TRBV19 and TRBJ2-1, with D maybe TRBD2 (6 bases). The CDR3 loop spans 12 amino acids. Germline CDR1 and CDR2: LNHDA and SQIVND (reference sequence). The ends were cut back, 4 bases at V and 9 bases at J, with 10 bases in the middle. The CDR3 sequence is CASSTRGTEQFF. CDR3 coding DNA: TGTGCCAGTAGTACCCGGGGGACTGAGCAGTTCTTC.

The chain uses TRBV18 and TRBJ1-1; no firm D call. The CDR3 extends over 12 amino acids. The germline V and J ends were trimmed by 3 bases and 4 bases, with 6 bases remaining between them. The V gene's germline CDR1 is KGHSH and CDR2 LQKENI. The CDR3 spells CASSPTTTEAFF. The DNA for the CDR3 is TGTGCCAGCTCACCCACAACCACTGAAGCTTTCTTT.

This clone has only a few counts. This chain joins TRBV27 and TRBJ1-2, with 8 bases lining up with TRBD1. V lost 7 bases and J lost 4; bases outside the gene matches: 8. Looked up from germline, CDR1 is MNHEY and CDR2 is SMNVEV (reference sequence). The CDR3 is 14 residues long. CDR3 nucleotides: TGTGCCAGCACCAGGACAGGGCAGCTCTATGGCTACACCTTC. Protein sequence: CASTRTGQLYGYTF.

The V and J genes are TRBV5-5 and TRBJ1-5; D gene ambiguous. V was clipped by 2 bases and J by 4 bases, with 13 bases between them. Germline V gene sequence: CDR1 SGHKS, CDR2 YYEKEE (reference sequence). The length of the CDR3 is 15 residues. The CDR3 spells CASSLSGNSNQPQHF. CDR3 nucleotides: TGTGCCAGCAGCTTATCAGGAAACTCGAATCAGCCCCAGCATTTT. Variable domain in full (rest from reference TRBV5-5 and TRBJ1-5): DAGVTQSPTHLIKTRGQQVTLRCSPISGHKSVSWYQQVLGQGPQFIFQYYEKEERGRGNFPDRFSARQFPNYSSELNVNALLLGDSALYLCASSLSGNSNQPQHFGDGTRLSIL.

The chain joins TRBV27 to TRBJ2-7, with 8 bases lining up with TRBD2. J gave up 8 bases and V 5 bases, and 11 bases lay outside the gene matches. This CDR3 comprises 14 residues. Germline V gene sequence: CDR1 MNHEY, CDR2 SMNVEV (reference sequence). The CDR3 DNA reads as TGTGCCAGCAGTCCACTGGGACTAGGAGCGCAGCAGTACGTC. Amino acids: CASSPLGLGAQQYV.

V and J are TRBV11-2 and TRBJ1-5, with TRBD1 identical over 9 bases. The germline CDR1 and CDR2 sequences are SGHAT and FQNNGV. CDR3 length equals 13 residues. Germline trimming cut 5 bases from V and 5 bases from J; bases unmatched to any gene: 1. For the CDR3, the DNA is TGTGCCAGCAGCCGGGACAGGGATCAGCCCCAGCATTTT. This encodes CASSRDRDQPQHF.

The J gene is TRBJ2-3, the V gene TRBV7-9; D unclear. The CDR3 extends over 17 amino acids. The V gene lost 5 bases and the J gene lost 0 bases, with 18 bases spanning the gap. CDR1 SEHNR and CDR2 FQNEAQ come from the germline V gene (reference sequence). CDR3 bases: TGTGCCAGCAGCCTTCTGGGTTTGACTGGGAGCACAGATACGCAGTATTTT. Translation gives CASSLLGLTGSTDTQYF.

This clone is a singleton in its sample. The rearrangement joins TRBV30 to TRBJ1-6; possibly TRBD1 for D (6 bases). The germline gives CDR1 GTSNPN, CDR2 SVGIG (reference sequence). V was shortened by 4 bases and J by 1 base, with 14 bases between the two germline ends. The CDR3 totals 16 residues. The CDR3 sequence is CAWTDQGFSYNSPLHF. CDR3 nucleotide sequence: TGTGCCTGGACCGACCAGGGGTTTTCCTATAATTCACCCCTCCACTTT.

The gene calls are TRBV30 and TRBJ1-1; 7 positions agree with TRBD1. J gave up 1 base and V 4 bases, and 0 bases lay outside the gene matches. The germline V gene has CDR1 GTSNPN and CDR2 SVGIG (reference sequence). This CDR3 contains 12 residues. The CDR3 protein is CAWTGGNTEAFF. The CDR3 DNA reads as TGTGCCTGGACAGGGGGGAACACTGAAGCTTTCTTT.

The genes are TRBV28 and TRBJ2-1; TRBD2 agrees at 9 bases. CDR3 length: 17 amino acids. Germline CDR1 and CDR2: MDHEN and SYDVKM. Trimming took 5 bases from V and 2 from J; bases not matched to a gene: 10. For the CDR3, the DNA is TGTGCCAGCAGTCCCTCCCTTCCTAGCGGGGCCTACAATGAGCAGTTCTTC. Amino acids: CASSPSLPSGAYNEQFF.

This clone was counted once. The CDR3 here is CASSIGQYSNQPQHF. CDR3 sequence (DNA): TGTGCCAGTAGTATTGGTCAGTATAGCAATCAGCCCCAGCATTTT. This chain connects TRBV19 to TRBJ1-5; D remains unclear. This CDR3 contains 15 residues. Germline values: CDR1 LNHDA, CDR2 SQIVND (reference sequence). Deletions cut 3 bases from V and 0 bases from J, with 9 bases between. Complete variable domain (other parts from reference TRBV19 and TRBJ1-5): DGGITQSPKYLFRKEGQNVTLSCEQNLNHDAMYWYRQDPGQGLRLIYYSQIVNDFQKGDIAEGYSVSREKKESFPLTVTSAQKNPTAFYLCASSIGQYSNQPQHFGDGTRLSIL.

The chain recombines TRBV5-5 with TRBJ2-3, with TRBD1 matching 11 bases. Trimming took 4 bases from V and 2 from J; bases not matched to a gene: 6. The CDR3 is made up of 16 amino acids. Germline V CDR1 and CDR2: SGHKS, YYEKEE (reference sequence). As DNA, the CDR3 is TGTGCCAGCAGCACGGACAGGGGGCTGCCCACAGATACGCAGTATTTT. This translates into CASSTDRGLPTDTQYF.

The gene calls are TRBV4-2 and TRBJ2-5, with unresolved D. This CDR3 contains 11 residues. The V end lost 0 bases, the J end lost 7 bases, and 3 bases lay between the germline ends. Germline lookup yields CDR1 LGHNA and CDR2 YNFKEQ. CDR3: CASSQDGTQYF. In nucleotides, the CDR3 is TGTGCCAGCAGCCAAGACGGGACCCAGTACTTC.

This sequence joins TRBV19 and TRBJ2-3; 9 nucleotides agree with TRBD1. With 3 bases clipped from V and 4 bases from J, the junction kept 11 bases outside the gene matches. The CDR3 is 17 amino acids. The germline V gene has CDR1 LNHDA and CDR2 SQIVND (reference sequence). The CDR3 region is CASSITSDRGISDTQYF. DNA of the CDR3: TGTGCCAGTAGTATCACCTCTGACAGGGGGATTTCAGATACGCAGTATTTT.

The chain couples TRBV2 to TRBJ2-1; D possibly corresponds to TRBD2 (6 bases). This CDR3 region has 17 residues. V was trimmed by 6 bases and J by 7 bases, leaving 25 bases between them. Per the germline V gene, CDR1 is SNHLY and CDR2 is FYNNEI. The CDR3 loop is CASSAVLAPLSGNEQFF. In DNA, the CDR3 is TGTGCCAGCAGCGCGGTACTAGCCCCTCTCTCCGGTAATGAGCAGTTCTTC. The complete variable domain, with remaining parts taken from reference TRBV2 and TRBJ2-1, reads EPEVTQTPSHQVTQMGQEVILRCVPISNHLYFYWYRQILGQKVEFLVSFYNNEISEKSEIFDDQFSVERPDGSNFTLKIRSTKLEDSAMYFCASSAVLAPLSGNEQFFGPGTRLTVL.

The table lists this clone with a few counts. J is TRBJ2-3 and V is TRBV6-4; D might be TRBD1 (5 bases). With 5 bases removed from V and 4 bases from J, the gap between germline ends came to 10 bases. This CDR3 is 13 amino acids long. Per the germline V gene, CDR1 is MRHNA and CDR2 is SNTAGT. Written as DNA, the CDR3 is TGTGCCAGCAGTCTCAGGGAAGCAGATACGCAGTATTTT. The encoded protein is CASSLREADTQYF.

The CDR3 nucleotides read TGTGCCAGTAGTAGGTCAACAGGGGAAAGCAATCAGCCCCAGCATTTT. The encoded protein is CASSRSTGESNQPQHF. The V call is TRBV19, the J call TRBJ1-5; 7 bases fit TRBD1. This CDR3 region has 16 residues. CDR1 is LNHDA, CDR2 SQIVND, per germline (reference sequence). The J segment lost 1 base and the V segment lost 4 bases, leaving 7 bases of the junction unmatched.

The chain is built from TRBV6-4 and TRBJ1-2; TRBD1 agrees at 8 bases. The V segment lost 5 bases and the J segment 8 bases; nucleotides outside the gene matches: 10. Germline assignment: CDR1 MRHNA and CDR2 SNTAGT. CDR3 length: 14 amino acids. The CDR3: CASSPTGTGYGYTF. CDR3 nucleotide sequence: TGTGCCAGCAGTCCCACCGGGACAGGTTACGGCTACACCTTC.

This clone showed up just a few times. This chain connects TRBV7-9 to TRBJ1-2; possibly TRBD1 for D (6 bases). CDR1 is SEHNR and CDR2 is FQNEAQ in the germline V gene (reference sequence). V lost 2 bases and J lost 3, with 22 bases in between. The CDR3 covers 18 residues. The CDR3 sequence is CASSLYSTRTASYYGYTF. The DNA for the CDR3 is TGTGCCAGCAGCTTATACTCTACCAGGACAGCTTCTTACTATGGCTACACCTTC.

This chain connects TRBV11-2 to TRBJ1-1; 7 bases align to TRBD1. The CDR3 is 14 residues long. Per the germline V gene, CDR1 is SGHAT and CDR2 is FQNNGV. V dropped 5 bases and J dropped 3; count of bases not matched to a gene: 6. The CDR3: CASSRDRSYTEAFF. Here the CDR3 DNA reads TGTGCCAGCAGCCGGGACAGATCATACACTGAAGCTTTCTTT.

This rearrangement joins TRBV6-1 to TRBJ1-1; weak D call: TRBD1 (5 bases). The CDR3 runs to 11 residues. The germline CDR1 and CDR2 sequences are MNHNS and SASEGT. V was clipped by 11 bases and J by 7 bases, with 14 bases between them. The CDR3 sequence: CAGKEDSEAFF. The CDR3 coding sequence is TGTGCCGGCAAGGAAGACAGTGAAGCTTTCTTT.

This clone has only a few counts. Distinct nucleotide sequences in the sample also encode this CDR3. This chain uses TRBV6-5 with TRBJ2-1; 11 nucleotides agree with TRBD2. This CDR3 spans 14 amino acids. The J segment lost 7 bases and the V segment lost 6 bases, leaving 5 bases of the junction unmatched. CDR1 and CDR2 from the germline V gene are MNHEY and SVGAGI. The CDR3 loop reads CASRLAGGGNEQFF. The DNA of the CDR3 is TGTGCCAGCAGGTTAGCGGGAGGGGGAAATGAGCAGTTCTTC.

This rearrangement joins TRBV7-9 to TRBJ1-1; 8 nucleotides align to TRBD1. V gave up 6 bases and J gave up 8 bases; unmatched junction bases: 17. Per the germline V gene, CDR1 is SEHNR and CDR2 is FQNEAQ (reference sequence). There are 16 residues in the CDR3. In DNA form, the CDR3 reads TGTGCCAGCAGTTCTTATGACAGGGGACTCGGCTTAGAAGCTTTCTTT. Amino acid sequence: CASSSYDRGLGLEAFF.

This clone turned up a few times. The rearrangement links TRBV28 to TRBJ2-2; TRBD1 is a possible D gene (6 bases). The CDR3 contains 15 residues. V lost 6 bases and J 1 base, leaving 12 bases between the germline ends. Germline CDR1 and CDR2: MDHEN and SYDVKM. The CDR3 loop is CASRFGQQNTGELFF. DNA for the CDR3: TGTGCCAGCAGGTTTGGACAGCAGAACACCGGGGAGCTGTTTTTT.

This chain uses TRBV29-1 with TRBJ1-2; a weak D match, TRBD1 (6 bases). Trimming pared 4 bases from V and 4 bases from J, leaving 13 bases between. The CDR3 runs to 13 residues. Germline V gives CDR1 SQVTM, CDR2 ANQGSEA. The CDR3 region is CSVGDIYPYGYTF. As DNA, the CDR3 is TGCAGCGTTGGGGACATTTATCCCTATGGCTACACCTTC.

This chain uses TRBV7-8 with TRBJ2-2, with D possibly being TRBD2 (6 bases). This CDR3 region has 13 residues. Per the germline V gene, CDR1 is SGHVS and CDR2 is FQNEAQ. V dropped 11 bases and J dropped 4 bases, with 14 bases sitting between them. The CDR3 DNA is TGTGCCGTACGCGGAGCGGGCACCGGGGAGCTGTTTTTT. Amino acids: CAVRGAGTGELFF.

The chain carries TRBV29-1 and TRBJ2-1; TRBD2 aligns across 10 bases. Trimming took 6 bases from V and 2 from J; bases not matched to a gene: 4. CDR3 length equals 14 residues. Germline assignment: CDR1 SQVTM and CDR2 ANQGSEA. The CDR3 DNA follows: TGCAGCGTAAATCTAGCGGGGGCCTACAATGAGCAGTTCTTC. Amino acid sequence: CSVNLAGAYNEQFF.

V usage is TRBV19 and J usage is TRBJ1-1, with TRBD1 as a possible D gene (6 bases). The CDR3 is 15 residues long. Germline V gives CDR1 LNHDA, CDR2 SQIVND (reference sequence). Trimming took 5 bases from V and 0 from J, leaving 13 bases between them. The DNA for the CDR3 is TGTGCCAGTAGTGGGGAGGGGACAATGAACACTGAAGCTTTCTTT. The encoded protein is CASSGEGTMNTEAFF.

The chain has TRBV18 and TRBJ1-1; D remains unclear. CDR3 length equals 15 residues. Germline CDR1 reads KGHSH; CDR2 reads LQKENI. The V end was cut by 3 bases, the J end by 1 base, with 12 bases between. CDR3 coding DNA: TGTGCCAGCTCACCTTCGGACTGGCGGAACACTGAAGCTTTCTTT. It is translated as CASSPSDWRNTEAFF.